This entry describes one T cell receptor beta chain. The data originate from a study of cytotoxic CD8 clonotypes in ibrutinib-treated CLL. Study-level background: The patient breakdown showed about ten relapsed/refractory and some 14 treatment-naive cases, with under 18 IGHV unmutated.

Libraries were prepared by immunoSEQ multiplex PCR; TCRdb keeps only in-frame clonotypes and omits some of them. The sample contains almost 85,000 clones, 86% of which appear only once. There are 15 residues in the CDR3. V lost 4 bases to trimming and J lost 7 bases, with 17 bases between them. Germline CDR1 is MDHEN and CDR2 is SYDVKM. This chain joins TRBV28 and TRBJ1-5, with TRBD1 as a possible D gene (5 bases). The origin of this receptor is a human donor with chronic lymphocytic leukemia. The source material was PBMCs, sampled before ibrutinib treatment. In DNA, the CDR3 is TGTGCCAGCAGTTCTCGCCGGGACGGGGAACAGCCCCAGCATTTT. It translates to CASSSRRDGEQPQHF. The complete variable domain, with remaining parts taken from reference TRBV28 and TRBJ1-5, reads DVKVTQSSRYLVKRTGEKVFLECVQDMDHENMFWYRQDPGLGLRLIYFSYDVKMKEKGDIPEGYSVSREKKERFSLILESASTNQTSMYLCASSSRRDGEQPQHFGDGTRLSIL.